The source of this TCR beta chain is a study of shared clonotypes between healthy human individuals. Study-wide points: Among a few donors, 4.5% to 5.5% of naive CD4 clonotypes were found in common. Shared clonotypes across all four donors exceeded non-shared ones in generation probability.

Sequencing used immunoSEQ multiplex PCR; TCRdb keeps in-frame clones, though not all of them. The sample comprises some 1.5 million clones, roughly 95% of which are singletons, and 1.2% rests with the top ten. Points on this clone: Its target is unknown.

V was trimmed by 5 bases and J by 7 bases, leaving 13 bases between them. Germline CDR1 is SGHKS and CDR2 is YYEKEE (reference sequence). This CDR3 spans 13 amino acids. The sequence was collected from a man under 40 in good health. Sequencing input: naive CD4+ T cells sorted from blood. Subset noted: CD45RA+ positively selected. The rearrangement joins TRBV5-5 to TRBJ2-4, with D unresolved. The CDR3 DNA is TGTGCCAGCAGGTTGCCCCCACTGAACATTCAGTACTTC. Amino acids: CASRLPPLNIQYF.